This is a list of T cell receptor beta chains from one sample in a study of blood T cell repertoires in COVID-19. Produced via immunoSEQ multiplex PCR; TCRdb's table is partial and in-frame only. The sample gives 70,000 to 90,000 clones, around 90% of which show up once; 6.9% is in the top ten. The source material was peripheral blood. These receptors were collected from a human donor in a cohort sampled during active COVID-19. Both conserved end residues are part of each CDR3. Fields, in order: V gene, CDR3 length, D gene, clone size, J gene, CDR3 DNA, CDR3 protein. D genes are given only for firm matches. Expanded clones get a size class; other rows say once, few or many, or leave the size out.

V: TRBV10-2
length: 18
D: TRBD1
size: .
J: TRBJ1-2
DNA: TGCGCCAGCAGTTCCGAGGGGGACAGGAGTTCTGCTAACTATGGCTACACCTTC
CDR3: CASSSEGDRSSANYGYTF

V: TRBV28
length: 14
D: .
size: few
J: TRBJ2-7
DNA: TGTGCCCACCATGGGGGGGGCCAGAGCTACGAGCAGTACTTC
CDR3: CAHHGGGQSYEQYF

V: TRBV6-2/TRBV6-3
length: 14
D: .
size: .
J: TRBJ2-4
DNA: TGTGCCAGCAGTTCCTCGGGACTCAAAAACATTCAGTACTTC
CDR3: CASSSSGLKNIQYF

V: TRBV5-1
length: 17
D: .
size: .
J: TRBJ2-5
DNA: TGCGCCAGCAGCTCACAATTTGGGACAACGGGGCCGGGGACCCAGTACTTC
CDR3: CASSSQFGTTGPGTQYF

V: TRBV2
length: 16
D: .
size: .
J: TRBJ2-1
DNA: TGTGCCAGCAGTGAAGAGGGCGGGGGCCCTTACAATGAGCAGTTCTTC
CDR3: CASSEEGGGPYNEQFF

V: TRBV7-2
length: 16
D: .
size: .
J: TRBJ1-5
DNA: TGTGCCAGCAGCTTAGTGGCTGGACTTCGACTTCAGCCCCAGCATTTT
CDR3: CASSLVAGLRLQPQHF

V: TRBV29-1
length: 14
D: .
size: .
J: TRBJ1-1
DNA: TGCAGCCTCCAGGGTGCAGCCATGAACACTGAAGCTTTCTTT
CDR3: CSLQGAAMNTEAFF

V: TRBV27
length: 17
D: TRBD2
size: .
J: TRBJ2-3
DNA: TGTGCCAGCAGGCCGCCGGGACTAGCAGCACACACAGATACGCAGTATTTT
CDR3: CASRPPGLAAHTDTQYF

V: TRBV12-3/TRBV12-4
length: 12
D: .
size: .
J: TRBJ1-2
DNA: TGTGCCAGCAGGCGGACAGCCTATGGCTACACCTTC
CDR3: CASRRTAYGYTF

V: TRBV28
length: 13
D: .
size: .
J: TRBJ1-2
DNA: TGTGCCAGCCGCATTTTTAAGGCGGATGGCTACACCTTC
CDR3: CASRIFKADGYTF

V: TRBV19
length: 16
D: .
size: .
J: TRBJ2-1
DNA: TGTGCCAGTAGTGACCCCGGGACACTTTTCTACAATGAGCAGTTCTTC
CDR3: CASSDPGTLFYNEQFF

V: TRBV10-3
length: 13
D: TRBD1
size: .
J: TRBJ2-1
DNA: TGTGCCACCGCGGGACAGGGTTACAATGAGCAGTTCTTC
CDR3: CATAGQGYNEQFF

V: TRBV5-1
length: 17
D: .
size: .
J: TRBJ2-6
DNA: TGCGCCAGCAGCTTGGCCCCAGGGCAGTCTGGGGCCAACGTCCTGACTTTC
CDR3: CASSLAPGQSGANVLTF

V: TRBV28
length: 15
D: .
size: .
J: TRBJ1-3
DNA: TGTGCCAGCAGTTTACTAACAGGGCTTGGAAACACCATATATTTT
CDR3: CASSLLTGLGNTIYF

V: TRBV7-9
length: 17
D: TRBD1
size: .
J: TRBJ1-4
DNA: TGTGCCAGCAGCTTGGACAGGGAGAGGCCAACTAATGAAAAACTGTTTTTT
CDR3: CASSLDRERPTNEKLFF

V: TRBV6-5
length: 12
D: .
size: .
J: TRBJ1-1
DNA: TGTGCCAGCAGCTCCGAGGGAACTGAAGCTTTCTTT
CDR3: CASSSEGTEAFF

V: TRBV9
length: 14
D: .
size: .
J: TRBJ2-1
DNA: TGTGCCAGCAGCGTAGGATCTACCTACAATGAGCAGTTCTTC
CDR3: CASSVGSTYNEQFF

V: TRBV9
length: 15
D: TRBD1
size: .
J: TRBJ1-5
DNA: TGTGCCAGCAGCCTCGGGACAGAGAGCAATCAGCCCCAGCATTTT
CDR3: CASSLGTESNQPQHF

V: TRBV5-1
length: 17
D: TRBD2
size: once
J: TRBJ2-3
DNA: TGCGCCAGCAGCTTACCCCGGGGCGGGGGAAGCACAGATACGCAGTATTTT
CDR3: CASSLPRGGGSTDTQYF

V: TRBV30
length: 15
D: .
size: .
J: TRBJ1-2
DNA: TGTGCCTCGACGGGGGGTGGGACCCCTAACTATGGCTACACCTTC
CDR3: CASTGGGTPNYGYTF

V: TRBV5-1
length: 15
D: .
size: .
J: TRBJ1-4
DNA: TGCGCCAGCAGCTTTGGAGGGGAGGTCAATGAAAAACTGTTTTTT
CDR3: CASSFGGEVNEKLFF

V: TRBV6-6
length: 15
D: TRBD1
size: .
J: TRBJ1-2
DNA: TGTGCCAGTCGCTCCGGGACAGGGAAAAACTATGGCTACACCTTC
CDR3: CASRSGTGKNYGYTF

V: TRBV19
length: 15
D: TRBD2
size: .
J: TRBJ2-1
DNA: TGTGCCAGTAGTGCGCCCGGGGGTAGCGGGCGAGAGCAGTTCTTC
CDR3: CASSAPGGSGREQFF

V: TRBV19
length: 13
D: .
size: .
J: TRBJ2-5
DNA: TGTGCCAGTCGCGTCCGGGGTCGGGAGACCCAGTACTTC
CDR3: CASRVRGRETQYF

V: TRBV19
length: 15
D: TRBD2
size: once
J: TRBJ2-7
DNA: TGTGCCAGTAGTACCTCTCCAGGGAGGGGATACGAGCAGTACTTC
CDR3: CASSTSPGRGYEQYF

V: TRBV11-1
length: 15
D: TRBD2
size: .
J: TRBJ2-7
DNA: TGTGCCAGCACGGATCGAGGCGGGGGGACCTACGAGCAGTACTTC
CDR3: CASTDRGGGTYEQYF

V: TRBV27
length: 12
D: .
size: .
J: TRBJ2-7
DNA: TGTGCCAGCAGAAAGACAGTCTACGAGCAGTACTTC
CDR3: CASRKTVYEQYF

V: TRBV4-1
length: 21
D: TRBD2
size: once
J: TRBJ2-3
DNA: TGCGCCAGCAGCCAAGATTGGGGATCCGGGAGCGGGGTGGGATACACAGATACGCAGTATTTT
CDR3: CASSQDWGSGSGVGYTDTQYF

V: TRBV18
length: 15
D: .
size: .
J: TRBJ2-3
DNA: TGTGCCAGCTCCCGCGGGAACAGTCCCACAGATACGCAGTATTTT
CDR3: CASSRGNSPTDTQYF

V: TRBV11-2
length: 14
D: TRBD1
size: .
J: TRBJ2-3
DNA: TGTGCCAGCAGCCGACAGGGGCTGGGGGATACGCAGTATTTT
CDR3: CASSRQGLGDTQYF

V: TRBV28
length: 13
D: .
size: .
J: TRBJ2-7
DNA: TGTGCCAGCAGTTTATCCCATTCCTACGAGCAGTACTTC
CDR3: CASSLSHSYEQYF

V: TRBV7-9
length: 15
D: .
size: .
J: TRBJ2-3
DNA: TGTGCCAGCAGTTCCCCCCGGGACACCATTAATAAGCAGTATTTT
CDR3: CASSSPRDTINKQYF

V: TRBV27
length: 15
D: .
size: .
J: TRBJ2-3
DNA: TGTGCCAGCAGCCGGGTGGGGGCCGGCACAGATACGCAGTATTTT
CDR3: CASSRVGAGTDTQYF

V: TRBV27
length: 13
D: .
size: few
J: TRBJ1-5
DNA: TGTGCCAGCAGACACAGTGGAAGTCAGCCCCAGCATTTT
CDR3: CASRHSGSQPQHF

V: TRBV20-1
length: 16
D: .
size: .
J: TRBJ2-6
DNA: TGCAGTGCTAGTAGGGGCCAACGTAGGGGGTACAACGTCCTGACTTTC
CDR3: CSASRGQRRGYNVLTF

V: TRBV5-4
length: 16
D: TRBD1
size: .
J: TRBJ1-1
DNA: TGTGCCAGCAGCCCCGGACAGGGGGATTGGAACACTGAAGCTTTCTTT
CDR3: CASSPGQGDWNTEAFF

V: TRBV10-2
length: 15
D: TRBD1
size: few
J: TRBJ1-1
DNA: TGCGCCAGCAGTTTCCCGGGACAGGGGAACACTGAAGCTTTCTTT
CDR3: CASSFPGQGNTEAFF

V: TRBV11-2
length: 17
D: TRBD2
size: .
J: TRBJ2-7
DNA: TGTGCCAGCAGCCCCCCGGTCGGGGGACTAGCACGTTACGAGCAGTACTTC
CDR3: CASSPPVGGLARYEQYF

V: TRBV9
length: 14
D: TRBD1
size: .
J: TRBJ1-1
DNA: TGTGCCAGCAGCGTAGATGGGACAGGGATTGAAGCTTTCTTT
CDR3: CASSVDGTGIEAFF

V: TRBV9
length: 20
D: TRBD2
size: .
J: TRBJ2-6
DNA: TGTGCCAGCAGCGCGCCCCTAGTTAGCGGGGGGCACTCTGGGGCCAACGTCCTGACTTTC
CDR3: CASSAPLVSGGHSGANVLTF